Listed below are T cell receptor beta chains from one sample, sequenced in a study of T cell responses to AZD1222 COVID-19 vaccine. The protocol was immunoSEQ multiplex PCR, while the TCRdb copy is restricted to in-frame clones and leaves out a portion. The sample consists of about 94,000 clones, 85% of them appearing once. Material: peripheral blood, obtained 28 days after the second AZD1222 dose. All receptors derive from an adult who received the AZD1222 COVID-19 vaccine. The CDR3 runs from the conserved cysteine through the conserved F or W. Clone size, where shown, is once, few, many, or a class for clones that have expanded.

>NA|TRBV12-3/TRBV12-4
CASSNRAGQPQHF
>NA|TRBV5-1
CASSGVASVGDTQYF
>NA|TRBV5-1
CASSETGGIQPQHF
>few|TRBV29-1
CSGSKTYEQYF
>NA|TRBV28
CASSLAPPGPRRADTQYF
>few|TRBV7-9
CASSSDSSGPFF
>NA|TRBV5-4
CASSSGDRTKNIQYF
>NA|TRBV6-5
CASSFTSQGVLYEQYF
>NA|TRBV5-6
CASSLVLVEKLFF
>NA|TRBV15
CATSSLGSGSTDTQYF
>NA|TRBV25-1
CASRAPLRNTIYF
>NA|TRBV2
CASSEEVNTIYF
>NA|TRBV7-9
CASSFIQNTEAFF
>NA|TRBV28
CASSLRAGGNTGELFF
>NA|TRBV7-2
CASSLGSSSHNEQFF
>NA|TRBV4-1
CASNLRDKGGTQYF
>NA|TRBV2
CASSVLGTASTGYTF
>few|TRBV11-2
CASRNRGFQNTGELFF
>NA|TRBV2
CASSLGTGANVLTF
>few|TRBV2
CASSRDLPYEQYF
>NA|TRBV28
CASRNLETQYF
>few|TRBV7-9
CASSFRGSGRESEYF
>NA|TRBV5-1
CASSLGPTNEKLFF
>once|TRBV11-2
CASRGGGKRGSETDTQYF
>NA|TRBV3-1/TRBV3-2
CASSQGWGGADTQYF
>NA|TRBV19
CASSNPPSTGDGGNTIYF
>NA|TRBV5-6
CASSTEETQYF
>NA|TRBV19
CASSILKDGYNEQFF
>NA|TRBV7-2
CASTPARGGGQPQHF
>NA|TRBV30
CAWNREAKNIQYF
>NA|TRBV12-5
CASGLEPPEQYF
>NA|TRBV12-5
CASVLEDDRTDTQYF
>NA|TRBV28
CASSRLRTGVGGNIQYF
>NA|TRBV24-1
CATSDLTGVSWNTGELFF
>NA|TRBV7-9
CASSPVGSGNTEAFF
>NA|TRBV12-5
CASGLDRGQLMNTEAFF
>few|TRBV14
CASSQARGDHEQYF
>NA|TRBV9
CASSVGGFSYNEQFF
>NA|TRBV7-9
CASSPQNTEAFF
>NA|TRBV28
CASSVTTNEKLFF
>NA|TRBV27
CASSQTGQNQPQHF